This TCR beta chain derives from a study of cytomegalovirus exposure and HLA in healthy donors. Study summary: HLA-typed donors contributed some 87 million unique TCRs, which were held in an early data release.

Study results and caveats: It was about 150 TCR beta chains that were listed as cytomegalovirus-associated. Being productive about 87% or about 30% of the time was typical of most TCR beta V segments in an earlier analysis. An analysis that came later showed most CMV-associated TCR beta chains appearing HLA-restricted.

The sample holds a few counts of this clone. Its antigen is not known. 60 Vbeta and 13 Jbeta primers were used in PCR. Method: immunoSEQ multiplex PCR; TCRdb's copy keeps in-frame clones and lacks some. Altogether approximately 110,000 clones are present, 81% being singletons, with the ten largest covering approximately 1.1%. Trimming took off 3 bases at V and 0 bases at J, with 18 bases between the two ends. The CDR3 spans 19 residues. The germline CDR1 and CDR2 sequences are MNHEY and SMNVEV (reference sequence). The sequence was obtained from a woman aged 25 to 39 in good health and CMV-seronegative. V gene TRBV27 combines with J gene TRBJ1-6; no reliable D call. The sequenced material came from PBMCs. The CDR3 sequence is CASSLNGGPSSSYNSPLHF. CDR3 nucleotides: TGTGCCAGCAGTTTGAATGGAGGACCCTCGAGCTCCTATAATTCACCCCTCCACTTT.